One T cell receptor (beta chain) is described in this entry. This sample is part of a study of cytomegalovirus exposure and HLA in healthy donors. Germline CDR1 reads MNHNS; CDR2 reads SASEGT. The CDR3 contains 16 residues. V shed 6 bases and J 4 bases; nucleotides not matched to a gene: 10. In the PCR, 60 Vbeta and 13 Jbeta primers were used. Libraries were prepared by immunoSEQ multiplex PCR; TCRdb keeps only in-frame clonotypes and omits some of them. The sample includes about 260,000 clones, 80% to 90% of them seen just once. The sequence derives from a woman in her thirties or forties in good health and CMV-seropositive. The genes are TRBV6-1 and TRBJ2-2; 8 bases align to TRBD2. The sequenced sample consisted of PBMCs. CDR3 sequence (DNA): TGTGCCAGCAGCGAAATTAGCGGGGTCTTCACCGGGGAGCTGTTTTTT. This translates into CASSEISGVFTGELFF.